This section outlines one T cell receptor beta chain sequence together with its context. Its specificity is not known. The data derive from a study of T cells in localized non-small cell lung cancer. Study-level findings and limits: Appearances in adjacent lung were noted for a median 57 of the top 100 tumor clones. Peak T cell clonality was found in uninvolved adjacent lung, exceeding tumor.

Generated by immunoSEQ multiplex PCR, the TCRdb table keeps only in-frame clones and is missing some. The profile shows around 1,900 clones, 35% to 40% of them singletons. V was cut by 2 bases and J by 5 bases, with 18 bases left in between. Germline V gene sequence: CDR1 MNHGY, CDR2 SAAAGT. The CDR3 loop spans 16 amino acids. The chain is built from TRBV6-8 and TRBJ2-5; TRBD2 might be the D (6 bases). This sample comprised lung tumor tissue, obtained before any cancer treatment. The receptor was derived from a male donor older than 55 with stage II lung adenocarcinoma. The chain's CDR3 is CASSYAGRGFGETQYF. In nucleotides, the CDR3 is TGTGCCAGCAGTTACGCGGGGCGGGGTTTTGGCGAGACCCAGTACTTC.